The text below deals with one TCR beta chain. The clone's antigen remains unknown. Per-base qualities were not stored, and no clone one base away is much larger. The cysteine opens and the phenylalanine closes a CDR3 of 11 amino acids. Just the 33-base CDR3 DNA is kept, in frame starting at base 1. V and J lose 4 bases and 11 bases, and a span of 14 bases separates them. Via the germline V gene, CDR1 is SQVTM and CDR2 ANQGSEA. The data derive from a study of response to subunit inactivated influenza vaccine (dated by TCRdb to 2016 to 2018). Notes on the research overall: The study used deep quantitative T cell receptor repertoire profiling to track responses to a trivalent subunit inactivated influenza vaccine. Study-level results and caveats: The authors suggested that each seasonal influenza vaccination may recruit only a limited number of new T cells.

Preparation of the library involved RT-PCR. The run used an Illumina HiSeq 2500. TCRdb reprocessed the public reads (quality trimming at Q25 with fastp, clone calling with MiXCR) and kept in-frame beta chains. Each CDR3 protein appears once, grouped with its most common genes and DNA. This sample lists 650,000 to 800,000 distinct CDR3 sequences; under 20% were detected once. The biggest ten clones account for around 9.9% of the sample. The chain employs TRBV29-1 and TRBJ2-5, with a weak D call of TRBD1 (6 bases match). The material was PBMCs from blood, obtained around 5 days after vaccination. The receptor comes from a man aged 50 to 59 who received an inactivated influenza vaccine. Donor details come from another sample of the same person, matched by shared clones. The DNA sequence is TGCAGCGTTGGCGACAGGAGACAGCAGTACTTC. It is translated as CSVGDRRQQYF.